This T cell receptor (beta chain) was sequenced during a study of T cells in Graves' hyperthyroidism and ophthalmopathy. On the study more broadly: Specimen type is peripheral blood, collected at initial diagnosis prior to any treatment.

This clonotype was seen only a few times. This CDR3 contains 14 residues. V lost 5 bases and J 4 bases, leaving 14 bases between the germline ends. Germline V gives CDR1 SEHNR, CDR2 FQNEAQ (reference sequence). If no ophthalmopathy progression occurred within 18 months, Graves' hyperthyroidism was stable. Amplification of TCR beta CDR3 regions used RNA as the template. First-round RT-PCR with HTBI primers amplified the TCR CDR3 region. TCRdb ran MiXCR on the multiplex PCR reads and lists one entry per CDR3 protein. The data hold about 590,000 distinct CDR3 sequences, with 15% to 18% observed a single time.

The chain employs TRBV7-9 and TRBJ1-1; a possible D gene is TRBD1 (5 bases). The sample taken for sequencing was blood. This receptor was obtained from a woman in her thirties with Graves' hyperthyroidism. The CDR3 loop is CASSPTAPTTEAFF. The CDR3 DNA sequence: TGTGCCAGCAGCCCGACAGCACCTACCACTGAAGCTTTCTTT.